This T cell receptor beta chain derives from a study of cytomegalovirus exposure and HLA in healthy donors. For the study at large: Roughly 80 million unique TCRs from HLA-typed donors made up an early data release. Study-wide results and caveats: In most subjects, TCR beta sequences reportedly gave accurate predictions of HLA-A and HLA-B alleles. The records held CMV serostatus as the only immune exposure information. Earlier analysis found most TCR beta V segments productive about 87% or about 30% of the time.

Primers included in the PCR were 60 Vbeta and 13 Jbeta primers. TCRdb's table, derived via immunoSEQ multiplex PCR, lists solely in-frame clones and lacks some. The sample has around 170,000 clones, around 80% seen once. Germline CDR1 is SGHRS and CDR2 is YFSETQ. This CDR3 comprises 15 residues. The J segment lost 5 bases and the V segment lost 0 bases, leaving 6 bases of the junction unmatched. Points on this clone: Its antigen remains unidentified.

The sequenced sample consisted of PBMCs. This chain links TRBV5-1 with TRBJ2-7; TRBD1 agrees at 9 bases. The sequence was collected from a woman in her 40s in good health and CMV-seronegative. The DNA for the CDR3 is TGCGCCAGCAGCTTGGGTGTGACAGGGGGAAACGAGCAGTACTTC. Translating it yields CASSLGVTGGNEQYF.